This TCR beta chain was identified during a study of response to subunit inactivated influenza vaccine listed by TCRdb under 2018. Some background on the complete study: Deep quantitative profiling of the T cell receptor repertoire was used in the study to follow responses to a trivalent subunit inactivated influenza vaccine. Results the study describes overall, beyond this receptor: According to the authors, only a limited number of new T cells may be recruited by each seasonal influenza vaccination.

This clonotype was picked up a small number of times. It lacks a known antigen. No per-base quality is available; no much larger clone lies one base away. CDR1 is given as LGHNA and CDR2 as YSLEER, both from the germline V gene. The V and J ends are trimmed by 0 bases and 7 bases, leaving 13 bases between them. The CDR3 runs 15 amino acids, cysteine and phenylalanine included. Only the CDR3 part of the read is kept: 45 bases, read in frame from the first base. The protocol used for the library was RT-PCR. The instrument was an Illumina HiSeq 2500. The raw public reads went through TCRdb reprocessing: fastp at Q25, MiXCR clone calling, in-frame beta chains kept. Merged by CDR3 protein, the rows form single entries marked with the most common genes and DNA. The sample yields 560,000 or so distinct CDR3 sequences; roughly 8.2% were counted once. Jointly, the top ten make up roughly 13% of the sample.

The rearranged chain carries TRBV4-3 and TRBJ2-4; the D match is possibly TRBD1 or TRBD2, with 6 bases aligned in each. This receptor was identified in a man between 50 and 70 years old who received an inactivated influenza vaccine. Donor details come from another sample of the same person, matched by shared clones. Source: PBMCs from blood, taken around 2 years after vaccination. In nucleotides, the sequence is TGCGCCAGCAGCCAAGATAGAACAGGGAGGAACATTCAGTACTTC. Its coded protein is CASSQDRTGRNIQYF.